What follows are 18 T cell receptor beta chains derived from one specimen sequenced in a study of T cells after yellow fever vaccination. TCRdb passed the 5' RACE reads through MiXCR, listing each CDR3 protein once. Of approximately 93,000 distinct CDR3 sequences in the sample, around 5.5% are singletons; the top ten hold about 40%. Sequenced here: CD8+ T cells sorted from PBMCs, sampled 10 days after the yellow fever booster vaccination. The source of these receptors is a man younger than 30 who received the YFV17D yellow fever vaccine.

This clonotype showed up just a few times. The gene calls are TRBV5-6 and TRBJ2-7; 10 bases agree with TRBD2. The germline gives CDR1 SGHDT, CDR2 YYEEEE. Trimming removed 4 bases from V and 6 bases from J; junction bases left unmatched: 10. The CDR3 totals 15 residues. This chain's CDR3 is CASSPDLSGGPEQYV. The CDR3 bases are TGTGCCAGCAGCCCGGACCTTAGCGGGGGGCCCGAGCAGTACGTC.

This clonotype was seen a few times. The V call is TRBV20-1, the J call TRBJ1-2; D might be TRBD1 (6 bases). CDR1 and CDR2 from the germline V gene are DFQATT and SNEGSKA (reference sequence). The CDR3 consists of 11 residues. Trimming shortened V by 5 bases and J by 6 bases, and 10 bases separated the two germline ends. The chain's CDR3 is CSAQGMDGYTF. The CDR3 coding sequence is TGCAGTGCTCAGGGGATGGATGGCTACACCTTC.

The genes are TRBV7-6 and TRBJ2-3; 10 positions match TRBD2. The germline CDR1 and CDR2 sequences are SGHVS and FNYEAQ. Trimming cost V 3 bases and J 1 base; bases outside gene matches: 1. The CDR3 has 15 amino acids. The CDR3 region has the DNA TGTGCCAGCAGCTTCGGGACTAGCGGCACAGATACGCAGTATTTT. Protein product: CASSFGTSGTDTQYF. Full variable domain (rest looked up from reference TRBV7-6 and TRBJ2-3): GAGVSQSPRYKVTKRGQDVALRCDPISGHVSLYWYRQALGQGPEFLTYFNYEAQQDKSGLPNDRFSAERPEGSISTLTIQRTEQRDSAMYRCASSFGTSGTDTQYFGPGTRLTVL.

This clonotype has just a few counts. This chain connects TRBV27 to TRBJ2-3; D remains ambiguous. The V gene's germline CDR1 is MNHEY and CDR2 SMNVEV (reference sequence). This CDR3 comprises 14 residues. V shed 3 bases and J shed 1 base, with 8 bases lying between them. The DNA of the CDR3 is TGTGCCAGCAGTTTGCACAGAGGCACAGATACGCAGTATTTT. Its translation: CASSLHRGTDTQYF.

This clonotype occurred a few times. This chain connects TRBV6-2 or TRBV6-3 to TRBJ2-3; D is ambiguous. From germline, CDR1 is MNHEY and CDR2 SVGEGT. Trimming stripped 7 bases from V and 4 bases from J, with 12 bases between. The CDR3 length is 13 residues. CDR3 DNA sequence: TGTGCCAGCACCTTACCCCCGGCAGATACGCAGTATTTT. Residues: CASTLPPADTQYF.

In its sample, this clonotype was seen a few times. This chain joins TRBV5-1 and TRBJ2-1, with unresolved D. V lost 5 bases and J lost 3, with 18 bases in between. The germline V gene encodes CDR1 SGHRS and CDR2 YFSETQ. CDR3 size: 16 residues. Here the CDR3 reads CASSLSLQSDYNEQFF. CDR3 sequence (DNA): TGCGCCAGCAGTCTTAGTTTGCAATCCGACTACAATGAGCAGTTCTTC. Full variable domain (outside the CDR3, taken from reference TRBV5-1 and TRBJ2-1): KAGVTQTPRYLIKTRGQQVTLSCSPISGHRSVSWYQQTPGQGLQFLFEYFSETQRNKGNFPGRFSGRQFSNSRSEMNVSTLELGDSALYLCASSLSLQSDYNEQFFGPGTRLTVL.

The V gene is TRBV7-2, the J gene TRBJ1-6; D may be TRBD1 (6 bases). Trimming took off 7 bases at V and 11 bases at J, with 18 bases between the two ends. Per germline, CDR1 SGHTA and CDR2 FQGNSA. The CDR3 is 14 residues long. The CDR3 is CASTDRMREPPLHF. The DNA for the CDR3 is TGTGCCAGCACCGACAGGATGAGGGAGCCACCCCTCCACTTT.

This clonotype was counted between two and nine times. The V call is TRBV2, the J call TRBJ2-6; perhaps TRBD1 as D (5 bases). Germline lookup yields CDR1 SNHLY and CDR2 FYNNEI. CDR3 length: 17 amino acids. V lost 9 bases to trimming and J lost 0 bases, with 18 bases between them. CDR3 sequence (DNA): TGTGCCAGTCTGTACAGGACGCTGGTCTCTGGGGCCAACGTCCTGACTTTC. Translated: CASLYRTLVSGANVLTF.

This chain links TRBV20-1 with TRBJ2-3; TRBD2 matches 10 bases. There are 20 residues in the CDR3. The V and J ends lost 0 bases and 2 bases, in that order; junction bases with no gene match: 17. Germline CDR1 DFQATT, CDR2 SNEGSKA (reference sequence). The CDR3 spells CSARDLSGGQPNIYTDTQYF. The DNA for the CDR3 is TGCAGTGCTAGAGACCTTAGCGGGGGGCAACCCAACATTTACACAGATACGCAGTATTTT.

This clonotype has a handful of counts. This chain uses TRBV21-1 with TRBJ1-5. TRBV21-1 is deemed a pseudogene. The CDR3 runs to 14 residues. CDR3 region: CASSGQQGDQPQHF. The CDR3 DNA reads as TGTGCCAGCAGCGGTCAGCAGGGAGATCAGCCCCAGCATTTT.

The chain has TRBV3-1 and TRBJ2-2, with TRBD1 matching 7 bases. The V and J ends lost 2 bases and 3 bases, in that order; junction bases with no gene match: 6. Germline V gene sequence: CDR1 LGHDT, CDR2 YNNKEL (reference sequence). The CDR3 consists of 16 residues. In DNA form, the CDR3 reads TGTGCCAGCAGCCAAATTACAGGGGTTGACACCGGGGAGCTGTTTTTT. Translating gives CASSQITGVDTGELFF.

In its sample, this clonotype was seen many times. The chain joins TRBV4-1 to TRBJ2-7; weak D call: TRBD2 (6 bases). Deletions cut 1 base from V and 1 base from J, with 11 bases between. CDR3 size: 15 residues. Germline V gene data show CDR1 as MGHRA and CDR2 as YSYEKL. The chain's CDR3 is CASSQAPSGSYEQYV. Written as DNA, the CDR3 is TGCGCCAGCAGCCAAGCCCCCAGCGGGTCCTACGAGCAGTACGTC.

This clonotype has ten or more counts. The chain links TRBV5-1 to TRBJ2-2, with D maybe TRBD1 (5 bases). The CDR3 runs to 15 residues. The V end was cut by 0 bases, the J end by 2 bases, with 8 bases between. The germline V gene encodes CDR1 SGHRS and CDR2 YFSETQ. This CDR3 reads CASSLGQFNTGELFF. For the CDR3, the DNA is TGCGCCAGCAGCTTGGGACAGTTTAACACCGGGGAGCTGTTTTTT. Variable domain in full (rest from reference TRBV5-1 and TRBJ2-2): KAGVTQTPRYLIKTRGQQVTLSCSPISGHRSVSWYQQTPGQGLQFLFEYFSETQRNKGNFPGRFSGRQFSNSRSEMNVSTLELGDSALYLCASSLGQFNTGELFFGEGSRLTVL.

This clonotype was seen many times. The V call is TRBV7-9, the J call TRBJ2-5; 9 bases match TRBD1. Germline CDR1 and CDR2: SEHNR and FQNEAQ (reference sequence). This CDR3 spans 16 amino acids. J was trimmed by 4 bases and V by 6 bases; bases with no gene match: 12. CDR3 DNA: TGTGCCAGCAGGCCTCGGACAGGGGAAGGATCAGAGACCCAGTACTTC. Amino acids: CASRPRTGEGSETQYF.

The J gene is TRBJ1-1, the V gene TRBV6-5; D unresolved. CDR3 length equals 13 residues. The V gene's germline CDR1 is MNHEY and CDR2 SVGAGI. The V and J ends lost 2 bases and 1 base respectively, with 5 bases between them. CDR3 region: CASSYAANTEAFF. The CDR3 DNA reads TGTGCCAGCAGTTACGCGGCGAACACTGAAGCTTTCTTT.

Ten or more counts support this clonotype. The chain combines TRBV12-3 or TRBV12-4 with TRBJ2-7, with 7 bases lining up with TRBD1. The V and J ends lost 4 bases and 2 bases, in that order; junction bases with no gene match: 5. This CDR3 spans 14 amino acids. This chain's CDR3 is CASSSRGTAYEQYF. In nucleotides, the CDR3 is TGTGCCAGCAGTTCCAGGGGGACCGCCTACGAGCAGTACTTC.

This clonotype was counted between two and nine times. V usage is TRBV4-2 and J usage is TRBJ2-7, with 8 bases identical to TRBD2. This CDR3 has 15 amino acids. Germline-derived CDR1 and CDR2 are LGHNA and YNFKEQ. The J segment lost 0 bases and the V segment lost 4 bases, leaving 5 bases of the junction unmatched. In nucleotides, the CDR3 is TGTGCCAGCAGCCTTACCGGGACTAGCTCCTACGAGCAGTACTTC. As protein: CASSLTGTSSYEQYF.

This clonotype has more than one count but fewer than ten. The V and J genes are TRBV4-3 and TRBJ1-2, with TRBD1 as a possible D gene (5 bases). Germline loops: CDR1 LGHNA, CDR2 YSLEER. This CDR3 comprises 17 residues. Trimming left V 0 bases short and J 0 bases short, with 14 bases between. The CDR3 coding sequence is TGCGCCAGCAGCCAAGAAGGGCGGGACGGAGCTAACTATGGCTACACCTTC. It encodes CASSQEGRDGANYGYTF.